This TCR beta chain was profiled in a study of cytomegalovirus exposure and HLA in healthy donors. Worth noting for this clone: The antigen is not known.

PCR employed 60 Vbeta and 13 Jbeta primers. Here immunoSEQ multiplex PCR was the method, and the copy in TCRdb shows in-frame clones only, minus some. The table includes approximately 110,000 clones, less than 80% detected once. Points from the study as a whole: The authors judged a highly shared variant cluster likely a sequencing artifact. Later analysis showed most CMV-associated TCR beta chains appearing HLA-restricted. In a later analysis, TCR beta V- and J-gene trimming was associated with a missense DCLRE1C variant.

Sequenced material: PBMCs. This clonotype was sampled from a man aged 50-59 years in good health and CMV-seronegative.

For the CDR3, the DNA is TGCGCCAGCAGCTTGCAGGGGCCCTCCTACAATGAGCAGTTCTTC. This translates into CASSLQGPSYNEQFF. The chain uses TRBV5-1 and TRBJ2-1, with D tentatively TRBD1 (6 bases). Looked up from germline, CDR1 is SGHRS and CDR2 is YFSETQ. CDR3 length: 15 amino acids. Trimming pared 1 base from V and 0 bases from J, leaving 8 bases between.